Detailed here is one T cell receptor beta chain. Germline V gene data show CDR1 as MNHEY and CDR2 as SVGEGT. The CDR3 runs to 17 residues. V lost 2 bases to trimming and J lost 6 bases; unmatched junction nucleotides: 9. The sample belongs to a study of blood T cell repertoires in COVID-19. TCRdb's table, derived via immunoSEQ multiplex PCR, lists solely in-frame clones and lacks some. Among under 500,000 clones, approximately 90% were seen once, and the ten largest hold 4% to 5.5%. The sequence derives from a woman in her 30s with acute or convalescent COVID-19. The chain is built from TRBV6-2 or TRBV6-3 and TRBJ2-3; TRBD2 matches 12 bases. The sequenced sample was peripheral blood. Here the CDR3 DNA reads TGTGCCAGCAGTTACAGGCTAGCGGGGGGGCCATCGGATACGCAGTATTTT. Translated, it gives CASSYRLAGGPSDTQYF.